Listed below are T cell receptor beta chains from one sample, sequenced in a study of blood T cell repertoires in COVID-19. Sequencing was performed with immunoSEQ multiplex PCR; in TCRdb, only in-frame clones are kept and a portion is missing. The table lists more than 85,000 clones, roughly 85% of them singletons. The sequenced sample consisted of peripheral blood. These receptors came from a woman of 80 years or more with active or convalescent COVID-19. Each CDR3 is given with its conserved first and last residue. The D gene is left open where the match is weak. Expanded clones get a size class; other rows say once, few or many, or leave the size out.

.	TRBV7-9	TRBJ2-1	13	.	TGTGCCAGCACCCCATTCCGGGACTATGAGCAGTTCTTC	CASTPFRDYEQFF
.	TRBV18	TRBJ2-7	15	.	TGTGCCAGCTCACCCGTTGGGGGGAGTAGGTACGAGCAGTACTTC	CASSPVGGSRYEQYF
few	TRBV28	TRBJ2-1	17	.	TGTGCCAGCAGTTTTGGGTTGCAGGGAAGGGCCTACAATGAGCAGTTCTTC	CASSFGLQGRAYNEQFF
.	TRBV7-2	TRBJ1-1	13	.	TGTGCCAGCAGCTTACAGGGGCTCACTGAAGCTTTCTTT	CASSLQGLTEAFF
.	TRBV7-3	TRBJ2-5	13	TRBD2	TGTGCCAGCAGCTTACTAGCGGAAGAGACCCAGTACTTC	CASSLLAEETQYF
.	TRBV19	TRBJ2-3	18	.	TGTGCCAGTAGTTCAGGGGGAGGGCGGGAGGACCTCACAGATACGCAGTATTTT	CASSSGGGREDLTDTQYF
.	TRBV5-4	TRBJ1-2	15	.	TGTGCCAGCAGCCCTTTACAGGGTAGAAAGTATGGCTACACCTTC	CASSPLQGRKYGYTF
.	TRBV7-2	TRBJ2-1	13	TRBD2	TGTGCCAGCAGCCCGCAAACCGGGACTAGCCGGTTCTTC	CASSPQTGTSRFF
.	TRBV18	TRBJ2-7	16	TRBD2	TGTGCCAGCTCACCAGGTAGCGGGACCAGCTCCTACGAGCAGTACTTC	CASSPGSGTSSYEQYF
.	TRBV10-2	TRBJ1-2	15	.	TGCGCCAGCAGTGATGGTCAGGGGACTATCTATGGCTACACCTTC	CASSDGQGTIYGYTF
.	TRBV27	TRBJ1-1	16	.	TGTGCCAGCAGTTGGGGCCTCGGGGGGGCGAACACTGAAGCTTTCTTT	CASSWGLGGANTEAFF
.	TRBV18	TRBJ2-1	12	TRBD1	TGTGCCAGCTCCTCGACAGGGTATGAGCAGTTCTTC	CASSSTGYEQFF
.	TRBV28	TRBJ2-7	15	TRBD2	TGTGCCAGCAGTTCTACGGGACTAGCGGGAGGTTGTCAGTACTTC	CASSSTGLAGGCQYF
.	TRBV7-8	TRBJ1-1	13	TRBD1	TGTGCCACCGCGGGACAGCTGAACACTGAAGCTTTCTTT	CATAGQLNTEAFF
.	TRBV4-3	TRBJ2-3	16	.	TGCGCCAGCAGCCAAGTCTTGGGACTGGGTAGAGATACGCAGTATTTT	CASSQVLGLGRDTQYF
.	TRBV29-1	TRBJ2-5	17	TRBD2	TGCAGCGTACTCGGGACTAGCGGGAGTCGTCCAGAGGAGACCCAGTACTTC	CSVLGTSGSRPEETQYF
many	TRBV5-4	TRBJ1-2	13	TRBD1	TGTGCCAGCAGCCCGGGACAGAACTATGGCTACACCTTC	CASSPGQNYGYTF
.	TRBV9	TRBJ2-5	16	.	TGTGCCAGCAGCGTAGCTACAACTAGCTCACAAGAGACCCAGTACTTC	CASSVATTSSQETQYF
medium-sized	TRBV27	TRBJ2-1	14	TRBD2	TGTGCCAGCAGTTTCGGGACTAGCGGAAATGAGCAGTTCTTC	CASSFGTSGNEQFF
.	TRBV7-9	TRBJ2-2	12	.	TGTGCCAGCAGCTATCTCACCGGGGAGCTGTTTTTT	CASSYLTGELFF